This T cell receptor (beta chain) appears in the sequencing data of a study of cytomegalovirus exposure and HLA in healthy donors. The PCR made use of 60 Vbeta and 13 Jbeta primers. This table comes from immunoSEQ multiplex PCR, and its TCRdb copy is limited to in-frame clones, with some not included. Of 150,000 to 200,000 clones listed, roughly 85% are singletons. Germline-derived CDR1 and CDR2 are MGHRA and YSYEKL. J lost 0 bases, V lost 0 bases, and 6 bases had no gene match. The CDR3 covers 17 residues. The TCR was taken from a man younger than 30 in good health and CMV-seropositive. What was sequenced was PBMCs. This chain connects TRBV4-1 to TRBJ2-7, with 9 bases aligning to TRBD1. CDR3 nucleotides: TGCGCCAGCAGCCAAGAAGGATGGACAGGGGCCTCCTACGAGCAGTACTTC. The encoded protein is CASSQEGWTGASYEQYF.